This T cell receptor beta chain was profiled in a study of blood T cells in healthy people across ages. The sample, around 10 milliliters of peripheral blood, was drawn from each donor. Study-wide findings and caveats: Using unsorted PBMCs precluded a conclusive naive versus antigen-experienced comparison.

To note about this clonotype: The target antigen is unknown.

CDR3 length: 15 residues. Germline CDR1 is MNHNS and CDR2 is SASEGT. The germline V and J ends were trimmed by 3 bases and 2 bases, with 14 bases remaining between them. A second PCR of 7 to 11 cycles used a sample-barcoded 5' primer and a J-beta primer mix. Each of the cDNA molecules was tagged by a template-switch adaptor with 12 random nucleotides. From the 5' RACE reads, TCRdb called clonotypes with MiXCR, one entry per CDR3 protein. Of 650,000 or so distinct CDR3 sequences in the sample, about 50% were seen once. The chain uses TRBV6-1 and TRBJ2-7; D is possibly TRBD2 (6 bases). The sequenced material came from blood. The clonotype comes from a woman of 80 years or more in good health. This CDR3 is CASSDVAEPPYEQYF. The CDR3 bases are TGTGCCAGCAGTGATGTAGCGGAACCCCCCTACGAGCAGTACTTC.